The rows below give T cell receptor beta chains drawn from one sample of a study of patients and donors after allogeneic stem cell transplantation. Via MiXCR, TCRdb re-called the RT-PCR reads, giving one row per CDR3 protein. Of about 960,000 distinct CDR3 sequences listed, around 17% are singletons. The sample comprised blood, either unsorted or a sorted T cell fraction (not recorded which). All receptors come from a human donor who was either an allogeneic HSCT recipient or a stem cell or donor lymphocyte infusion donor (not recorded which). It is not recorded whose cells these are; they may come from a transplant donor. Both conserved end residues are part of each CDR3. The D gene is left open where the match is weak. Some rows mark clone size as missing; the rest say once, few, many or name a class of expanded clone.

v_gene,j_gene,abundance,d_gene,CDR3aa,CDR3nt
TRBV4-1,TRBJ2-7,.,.,CASSQVGRSSSYEQYF,TGCGCCAGCAGCCAAGTAGGCAGATCCAGCTCCTACGAGCAGTACTTC
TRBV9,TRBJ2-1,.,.,CASSVEASARIYNEQFF,TGTGCCAGCAGCGTAGAGGCTAGCGCGAGAATTTACAATGAGCAGTTCTTC
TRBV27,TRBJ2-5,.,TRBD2,CASSKPGLAKETQYF,TGTGCCAGCAGTAAGCCGGGACTAGCGAAAGAGACCCAGTACTTC
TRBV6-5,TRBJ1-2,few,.,CASSYSAGGVSNYGYTF,TGTGCCAGCAGTTACTCCGCCGGGGGGGTTTCTAACTATGGCTACACCTTC
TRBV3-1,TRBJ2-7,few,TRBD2,CASSQFLLAGYTYEQYF,TGTGCCAGCAGCCAGTTCCTTTTAGCGGGATATACCTACGAGCAGTACTTC
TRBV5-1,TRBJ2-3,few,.,CASRGRGDGTDTQYF,TGCGCCAGCAGGGGGAGAGGGGACGGCACAGATACGCAGTATTTT
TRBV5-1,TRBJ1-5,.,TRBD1,CASSLVGGLHQPQHF,TGCGCCAGCAGCTTGGTAGGGGGCTTGCATCAGCCCCAGCATTTT
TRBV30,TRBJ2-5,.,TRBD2,CAWSNGLARYQETQYF,TGTGCCTGGAGTAACGGACTAGCAAGATACCAAGAGACCCAGTACTTC
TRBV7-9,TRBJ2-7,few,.,CASSPRGLLYEQYF,TGTGCCAGCAGCCCTCGGGGACTCCTCTACGAGCAGTACTTC
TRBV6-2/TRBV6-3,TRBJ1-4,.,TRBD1,CASSSLRTGRYEKLFF,TGTGCCAGCAGCTCCCTTCGGACAGGGAGGTATGAAAAACTGTTTTTT
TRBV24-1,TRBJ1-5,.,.,CATSDLGGPRNQPQHF,TGTGCCACCAGTGACCTTGGGGGGCCCCGTAATCAGCCCCAGCATTTT
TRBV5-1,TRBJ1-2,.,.,CASRTDANYGYTF,TGCGCCAGCAGGACAGATGCAAACTATGGCTACACCTTC
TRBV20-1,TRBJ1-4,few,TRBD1,CSATGGNEKLFF,TGCAGTGCGACAGGGGGGAATGAAAAACTGTTTTTT
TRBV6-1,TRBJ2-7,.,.,CASSLNVGQTYEQYF,TGTGCCAGCAGCCTGAACGTTGGTCAGACCTACGAGCAGTACTTC
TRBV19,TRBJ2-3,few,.,CASSSLETWRGDTQYF,TGTGCCAGTAGTAGCTTAGAAACATGGAGGGGAGATACGCAGTATTTT
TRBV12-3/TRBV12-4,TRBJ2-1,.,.,CASSPNRDFYNEQFF,TGTGCCAGCAGCCCCAACCGGGACTTTTACAATGAGCAGTTCTTC
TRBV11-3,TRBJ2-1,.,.,CASSYDWTLSYNEQFF,TGTGCCAGCAGCTACGACTGGACGCTATCCTACAATGAGCAGTTCTTC
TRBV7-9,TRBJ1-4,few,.,CASSLSSSGEKLFF,TGTGCCAGCAGCTTAAGCTCCAGTGGTGAAAAACTGTTTTTT
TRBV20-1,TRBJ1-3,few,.,CSARPSTLGNTIYF,TGCAGTGCTAGGCCGTCGACACTTGGAAACACCATATATTTT
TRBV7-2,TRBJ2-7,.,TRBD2,CASSLALAGGPGYEQYF,TGTGCCAGCAGCTTAGCATTAGCGGGAGGGCCGGGATACGAGCAGTACTTC
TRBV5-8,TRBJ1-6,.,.,CASSLAQSSYNSPLHF,TGTGCCAGCAGCTTAGCGCAGAGCTCCTATAATTCACCCCTCCACTTT
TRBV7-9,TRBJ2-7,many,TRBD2,CASSLSGTSGSVEQYF,TGTGCCAGCAGCTTATCCGGGACTAGCGGGAGTGTCGAGCAGTACTTC
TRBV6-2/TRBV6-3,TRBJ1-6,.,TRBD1,CASSSKPPGQGRFVYNSPLHF,TGTGCCAGCAGTTCAAAACCACCGGGACAGGGACGTTTCGTCTATAATTCACCCCTCCACTTT
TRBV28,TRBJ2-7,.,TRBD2,CASSLPDKRGYEQYF,TGTGCCAGCAGTTTGCCTGACAAGCGGGGTTACGAGCAGTACTTC
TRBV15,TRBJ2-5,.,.,CATSGGFQETQYF,TGTGCCACCAGCGGGGGATTCCAAGAGACCCAGTACTTC
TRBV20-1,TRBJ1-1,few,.,CSASKLGSKRAEAFF,TGCAGTGCTAGTAAGTTGGGATCGAAGCGGGCAGAAGCTTTCTTT
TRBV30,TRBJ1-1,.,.,CAWNGQLNTEAFF,TGTGCCTGGAACGGACAGTTGAACACTGAAGCTTTCTTT
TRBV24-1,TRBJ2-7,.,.,CATSDLLSPSSYEQYF,TGTGCCACCAGTGATCTCTTAAGCCCTAGCTCCTACGAGCAGTACTTC
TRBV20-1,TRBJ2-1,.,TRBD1,CSARDGGTGMSEQFF,TGCAGTGCTAGAGATGGCGGGACAGGTATGAGTGAGCAGTTCTTC
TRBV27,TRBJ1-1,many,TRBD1,CASSRRGGTEAFF,TGTGCCAGCAGCCGCAGGGGGGGAACTGAAGCTTTCTTT
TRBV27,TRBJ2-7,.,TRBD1,CASTGQGTPYEQYF,TGTGCCAGCACCGGACAGGGGACCCCCTACGAGCAGTACTTC
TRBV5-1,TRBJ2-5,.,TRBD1,CASGPLGTEMETQYF,TGCGCCAGCGGTCCCCTCGGGACAGAGATGGAGACCCAGTACTTC